A single sample gave rise to the 11 T cell receptor beta chains below, sequenced in a study of identical twins. A single record per CDR3 protein comes from TCRdb applying MiXCR to the 5' RACE reads. The sample has about 570,000 distinct CDR3 sequences; just under 10% are singletons. These data were also filed under a second study, of yellow fever vaccine responses in identical twins.

Sample: PBMCs. The receptors derive from a woman aged 18-35 years in good health.

The sample holds a few counts of this clonotype. The chain combines TRBV20-1 with TRBJ2-1; 12 bases are a match to TRBD2. From germline, CDR1 is DFQATT and CDR2 SNEGSKA (reference sequence). The CDR3 totals 17 residues. With V trimmed by 0 bases and J by 0 bases, 3 bases remained unmatched. The CDR3 DNA reads as TGCAGTGCTAGAGATCGACTAGCGGGAGACTCCTACAATGAGCAGTTCTTC. This codes for CSARDRLAGDSYNEQFF.

The sample holds many counts of this clonotype. This sequence joins TRBV7-9 and TRBJ2-7, with 7 bases fitting TRBD1. The CDR3 spans 15 residues. J gave up 0 bases and V 1 base, and 3 bases lay outside the gene matches. Germline V lookup: CDR1 SEHNR, CDR2 FQNEAQ (reference sequence). The CDR3 region is CASSLGQGLSYEQYF. CDR3 coding DNA: TGTGCCAGCAGCTTAGGACAGGGCCTCTCCTACGAGCAGTACTTC.

This clonotype occurred a few times. CDR3 amino acids: CSVERPGQDQETQYF. The CDR3 coding sequence is TGCAGCGTTGAAAGGCCGGGACAGGACCAAGAGACCCAGTACTTC. The rearrangement joins TRBV29-1 to TRBJ2-5; the match to TRBD1 covers 8 bases. The J segment lost 0 bases and the V segment lost 2 bases, leaving 5 bases of the junction unmatched. CDR1 SQVTM and CDR2 ANQGSEA come from the germline V gene. The CDR3 spans 15 residues.

The chain combines TRBV3-1 with TRBJ2-5; no reliable D call. Between the trimmed V and J ends, which lost 7 bases and 3 bases, there was a span of 18 bases. Germline CDR1 and CDR2: LGHDT and YNNKEL (reference sequence). This CDR3 comprises 15 residues. CDR3 residues: CASTKQLPGEETQYF. The DNA for the CDR3 is TGTGCCAGCACCAAGCAGCTCCCTGGGGAAGAGACCCAGTACTTC.

This clonotype came up a few times. The CDR3 nucleotides read TGCGCCAGCAGCTTGGACGGGTCCCTGACTAACTATGGCTACACCTTC. Translation gives CASSLDGSLTNYGYTF. The chain carries TRBV5-1 and TRBJ1-2; D not resolved. The CDR3 covers 16 residues. Germline CDR1 SGHRS, CDR2 YFSETQ. Trimming stripped 0 bases from V and 0 bases from J, with 12 bases between.

This clonotype has more than one count but fewer than ten. V usage is TRBV6-2 or TRBV6-3 and J usage is TRBJ2-7, with 8 bases matching TRBD2. The V segment lost 7 bases and the J segment 7 bases; nucleotides outside the gene matches: 12. From germline, CDR1 is MNHEY and CDR2 SVGEGT. The CDR3 sequence is 14 residues long. The CDR3 protein is CASTEAGASGEQYF. DNA for the CDR3: TGTGCCAGCACCGAAGCGGGAGCGTCGGGAGAGCAGTACTTC.

The gene calls are TRBV7-2 and TRBJ2-7; 11 bases fit TRBD2. The CDR3 totals 15 residues. From germline, CDR1 is SGHTA and CDR2 FQGNSA. The junction had 6 bases not matched to a gene; V was cut back by 5 bases and J by 3 bases. The CDR3 nucleotides read TGTGCCAGCAGCGCAACTAGCGGGGGAATCTACGAGCAGTACTTC. Amino acid sequence: CASSATSGGIYEQYF.

This clonotype was counted ten times or more. The chain has TRBV7-9 and TRBJ2-7; D gene uncertain. With 3 bases removed from V and 3 bases from J, the gap between germline ends came to 12 bases. This CDR3 region has 14 residues. Germline lookup yields CDR1 SEHNR and CDR2 FQNEAQ (reference sequence). CDR3 nucleotide sequence: TGTGCCAGCAGCTTTCCAGGTGGATACTACGAGCAGTACTTC. It specifies CASSFPGGYYEQYF. Full variable domain (outside the CDR3, taken from reference TRBV7-9 and TRBJ2-7): DTGVSQNPRHKITKRGQNVTFRCDPISEHNRLYWYRQTLGQGPEFLTYFQNEAQLEKSRLLSDRFSAERPKGSFSTLEIQRTEQGDSAMYLCASSFPGGYYEQYFGPGTRLTVT.

There are many counts of this clonotype. V and J are TRBV20-1 and TRBJ2-7; 7 bases are a match to TRBD1. Germline assignment: CDR1 DFQATT and CDR2 SNEGSKA (reference sequence). This CDR3 comprises 12 residues. V lost 3 bases to trimming and J lost 6 bases; unmatched junction nucleotides: 5. The CDR3 here is CSASWQGVEQYF. CDR3 in DNA: TGCAGTGCTAGTTGGCAGGGGGTCGAGCAGTACTTC.

In this sample, this clonotype turned up a few times. This chain uses TRBV5-6 with TRBJ1-5, with 7 positions matching TRBD1. The CDR3 contains 14 residues. Germline V lookup: CDR1 SGHDT, CDR2 YYEEEE. V shed 8 bases and J 0 bases; nucleotides not matched to a gene: 5. The CDR3 nucleotides read TGTGCCAGTTCAGGGGGAGATAGCAATCAGCCCCAGCATTTT. It is translated as CASSGGDSNQPQHF.

The rearrangement joins TRBV20-1 to TRBJ2-1, with 9 bases fitting TRBD2. V gave up 0 bases and J gave up 1 base; unmatched junction bases: 10. CDR3 length equals 18 residues. Germline V lookup: CDR1 DFQATT, CDR2 SNEGSKA (reference sequence). Written as DNA, the CDR3 is TGCAGTGCTAGAGATCCCAGCGGGGGGAAGAATTCCTACAATGAGCAGTTCTTC. It is translated as CSARDPSGGKNSYNEQFF.